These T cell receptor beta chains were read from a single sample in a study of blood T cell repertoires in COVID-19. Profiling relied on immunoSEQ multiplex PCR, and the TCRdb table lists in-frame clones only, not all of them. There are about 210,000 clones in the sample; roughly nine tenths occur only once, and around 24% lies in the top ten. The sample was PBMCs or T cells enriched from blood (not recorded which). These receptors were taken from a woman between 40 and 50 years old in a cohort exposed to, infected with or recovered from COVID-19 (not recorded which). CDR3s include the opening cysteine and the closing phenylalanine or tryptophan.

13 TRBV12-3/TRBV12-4 CASSSGVAYGYTF
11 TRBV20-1 CQTGGNTEAFF
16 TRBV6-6 CASTLRTGAVHYGYTF
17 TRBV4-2 CASSQGTSRGLNTEAFF
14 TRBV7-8 CASSVGAGSGELFF
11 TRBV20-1 CSASQGGKLFF
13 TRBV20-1 CSASAPAWATQYF
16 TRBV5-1 CASSPRLAGSTDTQYF
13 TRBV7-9 CASSLGGQYEQYF
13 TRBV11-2 CATLGGSYNEQFF
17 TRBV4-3 CASSHLRTGASYNEQFF
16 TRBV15 CATSRDYQGRAGELFF
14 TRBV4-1 CASSTGQGDEKLFF
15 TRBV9 CASNRAGGPYNEQFF
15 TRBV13 CASSRGRGSGNTIYF
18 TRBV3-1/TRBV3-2 CASSLGPAGLRQTSPLHF
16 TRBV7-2 CASSSLAGGSRNEQFF
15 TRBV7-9 CASSFNLAGGETQYF
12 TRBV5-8 CASSSGNYGYTF
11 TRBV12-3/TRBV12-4 CASSLGNEQYF
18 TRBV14 CASSQTGAGGPVTGELFF
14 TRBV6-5 CASSLGLGNQPQHF
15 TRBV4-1 CASSQKSGGGTEAFF
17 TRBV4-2 CASSQVGGAYSNQPQHF
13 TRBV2 CASSPAGYQPQHF
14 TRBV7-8 CASSLRTGFDEQYF
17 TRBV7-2 CASSTPTYRDPSVGYTF
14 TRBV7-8 CASSLTGTGYEQYF
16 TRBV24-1 CATSDLVKENTDTQYF
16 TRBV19 CASSWTGNVGNEKLFF
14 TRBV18 CASSETGGLETQYF
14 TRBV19 CASSINRENQPQHF
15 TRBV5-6 CASSLQTGARGPLHF